This T cell receptor (beta chain) was identified in a study of CD8+CD57+ T cells in acquired aplastic anemia. This CDR3 has 13 amino acids. V lost 3 bases and J 5 bases, leaving 10 bases between the germline ends. In germline, CDR1 is SGHTA, CDR2 FQGTGA. Concerning this clonotype: The antigen remains undetermined.

The patients chosen for sequencing had shown expansion of CD8+CD57+ cells (detected by flow cytometry). Findings and limits, study-wide: Between patients and controls, CD8+ Simpson's diversity did not vary significantly. Between patients and controls, about 30 CD8+ CDR3 sequences were found in common.

CDR3 and TCR beta VDJ profiling relied on a genomic DNA template. TCRdb itself ran the reads through MiXCR, one entry per CDR3 protein. The sample holds 150,000 to 200,000 distinct CDR3 sequences, 48% seen once. This TCR was sampled from a human donor with aplastic anemia. Sequencing was carried out using sorted CD4+, CD8+, or CD8+CD57+ T cells (not recorded which) from PBMCs. J is TRBJ2-5 and V is TRBV7-3; no clear D. DNA of the CDR3: TGTGCCAGCAGCTTTGGGGTTGGCGAGACCCAGTACTTC. Its protein product is CASSFGVGETQYF.